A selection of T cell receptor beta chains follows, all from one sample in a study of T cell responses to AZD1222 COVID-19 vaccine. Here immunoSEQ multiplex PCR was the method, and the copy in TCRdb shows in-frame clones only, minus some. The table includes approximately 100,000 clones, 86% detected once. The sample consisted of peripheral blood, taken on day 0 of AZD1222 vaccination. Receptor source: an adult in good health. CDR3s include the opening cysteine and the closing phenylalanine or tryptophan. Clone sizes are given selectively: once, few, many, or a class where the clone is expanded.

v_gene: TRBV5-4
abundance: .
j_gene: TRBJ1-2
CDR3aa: CASSWGLDTGYTF

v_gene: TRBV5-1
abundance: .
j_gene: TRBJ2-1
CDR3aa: CASSSGTSGRQNNEQFF

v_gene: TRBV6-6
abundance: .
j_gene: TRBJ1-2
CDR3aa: CASSLRGQGYTF

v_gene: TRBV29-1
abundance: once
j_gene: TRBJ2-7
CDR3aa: CSVGGGEYEQYF

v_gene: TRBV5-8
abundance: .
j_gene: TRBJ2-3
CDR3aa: CASSFGTDTQYF

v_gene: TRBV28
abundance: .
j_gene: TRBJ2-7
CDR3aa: CASSWEPRAGKYEQYF

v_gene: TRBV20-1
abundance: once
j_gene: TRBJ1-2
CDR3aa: CSASQGTNYGYTF

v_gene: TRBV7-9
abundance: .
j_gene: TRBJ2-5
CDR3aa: CASSLDWEQETQYF

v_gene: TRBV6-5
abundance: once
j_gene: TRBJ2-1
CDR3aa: CASRSRQEQFF

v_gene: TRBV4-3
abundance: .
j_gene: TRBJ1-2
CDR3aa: CASSQERGYGYTF

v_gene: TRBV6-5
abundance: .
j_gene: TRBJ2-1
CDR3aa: CASRKHRVSYNEQFF

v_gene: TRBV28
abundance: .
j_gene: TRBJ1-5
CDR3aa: CASSLPGVSGGGNQPQHF

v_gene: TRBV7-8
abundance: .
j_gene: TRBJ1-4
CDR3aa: CASSTRGQGTNEKLFF

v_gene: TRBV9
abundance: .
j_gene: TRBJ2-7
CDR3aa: CASSPSGSPSYEQYF

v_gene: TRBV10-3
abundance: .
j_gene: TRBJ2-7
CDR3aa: CAISESVGGTGKDEQYF

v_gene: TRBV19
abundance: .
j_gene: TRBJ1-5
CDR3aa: CASRTGQLDQPQHF

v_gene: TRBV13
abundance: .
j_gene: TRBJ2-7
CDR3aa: CASSLAGSSYEQYF

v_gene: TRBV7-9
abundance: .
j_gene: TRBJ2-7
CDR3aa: CASSPGSGLGSYEQYF

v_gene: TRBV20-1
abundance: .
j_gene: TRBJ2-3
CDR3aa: CSASIRASGSTDTQYF

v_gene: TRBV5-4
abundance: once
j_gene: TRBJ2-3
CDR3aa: CASSVRDRSTDTQYF

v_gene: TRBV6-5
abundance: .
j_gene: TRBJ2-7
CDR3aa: CASSSRPSYEQYF

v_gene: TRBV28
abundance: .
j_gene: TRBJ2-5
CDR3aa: CASSSNGVQETQYF

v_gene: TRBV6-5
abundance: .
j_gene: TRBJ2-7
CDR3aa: CASHIAGGPNEQYF

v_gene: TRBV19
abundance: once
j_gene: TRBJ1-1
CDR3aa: CATEQGRNTEAFF

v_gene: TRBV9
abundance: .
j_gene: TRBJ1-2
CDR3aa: CASSVGQGLLGYTF

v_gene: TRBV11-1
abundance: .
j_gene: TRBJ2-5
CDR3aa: CASSFGTSGQETQYF

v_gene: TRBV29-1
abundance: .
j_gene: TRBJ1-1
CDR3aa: CSAYRGQAFF

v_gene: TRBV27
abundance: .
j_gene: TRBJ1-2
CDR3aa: CASSPTWTGDYGYTF

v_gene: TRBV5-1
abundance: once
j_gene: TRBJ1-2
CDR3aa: CASSLRAEDYGYTF

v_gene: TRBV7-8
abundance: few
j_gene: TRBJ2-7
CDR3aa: CASSLAWPGQADYYPGYEQYF

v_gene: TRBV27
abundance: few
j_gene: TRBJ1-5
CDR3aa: CASSSDRYDQPQHF

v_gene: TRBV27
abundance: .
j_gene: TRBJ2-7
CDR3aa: CASSLGNSPGEQYF

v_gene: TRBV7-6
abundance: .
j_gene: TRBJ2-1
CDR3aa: CASSPRQTGSNEQFF

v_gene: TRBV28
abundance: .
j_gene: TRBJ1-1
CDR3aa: CASSLFTGKTEAFF

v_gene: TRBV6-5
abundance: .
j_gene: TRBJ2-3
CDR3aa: CATRDRGPDTQYF

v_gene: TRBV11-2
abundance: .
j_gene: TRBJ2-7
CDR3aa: CASSQGAGGRQYF

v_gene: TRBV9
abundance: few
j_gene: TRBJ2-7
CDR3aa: CASSVSTGGYEQYF

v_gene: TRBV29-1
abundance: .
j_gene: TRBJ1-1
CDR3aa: CSAEGQGEAFF

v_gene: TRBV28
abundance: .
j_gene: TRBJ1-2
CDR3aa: CASISSRVYTF

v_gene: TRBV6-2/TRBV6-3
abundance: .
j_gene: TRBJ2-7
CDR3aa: CASSYSRYRIYEQYF

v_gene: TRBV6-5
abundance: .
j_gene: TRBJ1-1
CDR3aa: CASSYSTTGMTEAFF

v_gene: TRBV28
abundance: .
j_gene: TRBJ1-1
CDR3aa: CASSLTQKNTEAFF

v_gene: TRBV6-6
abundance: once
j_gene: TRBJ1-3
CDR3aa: CASSSAPSGSGNTIYF

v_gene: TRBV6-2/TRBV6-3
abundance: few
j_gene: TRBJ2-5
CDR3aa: CASSSTSLEETQYF

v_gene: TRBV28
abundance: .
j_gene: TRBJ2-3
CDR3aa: CASSFVGESLGTDTQYF

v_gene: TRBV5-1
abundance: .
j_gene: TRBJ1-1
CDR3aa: CASSWADGQTEAFF

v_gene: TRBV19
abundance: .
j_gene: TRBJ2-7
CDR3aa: CASSMLASGVYEQYF

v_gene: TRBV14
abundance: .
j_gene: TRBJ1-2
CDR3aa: CASSQEGRLYYGYTF

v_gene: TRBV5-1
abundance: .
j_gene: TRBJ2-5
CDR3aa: CASRVGVAQETQYF

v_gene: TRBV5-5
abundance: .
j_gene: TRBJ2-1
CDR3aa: CASSLGTSGTGGFF

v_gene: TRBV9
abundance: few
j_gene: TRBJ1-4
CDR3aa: CASSEGQGGEKLFF

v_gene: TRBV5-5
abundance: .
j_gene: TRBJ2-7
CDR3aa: CASSLGLAGGYEQYF

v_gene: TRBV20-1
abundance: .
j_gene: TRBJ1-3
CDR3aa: CSAHSGNTIYF